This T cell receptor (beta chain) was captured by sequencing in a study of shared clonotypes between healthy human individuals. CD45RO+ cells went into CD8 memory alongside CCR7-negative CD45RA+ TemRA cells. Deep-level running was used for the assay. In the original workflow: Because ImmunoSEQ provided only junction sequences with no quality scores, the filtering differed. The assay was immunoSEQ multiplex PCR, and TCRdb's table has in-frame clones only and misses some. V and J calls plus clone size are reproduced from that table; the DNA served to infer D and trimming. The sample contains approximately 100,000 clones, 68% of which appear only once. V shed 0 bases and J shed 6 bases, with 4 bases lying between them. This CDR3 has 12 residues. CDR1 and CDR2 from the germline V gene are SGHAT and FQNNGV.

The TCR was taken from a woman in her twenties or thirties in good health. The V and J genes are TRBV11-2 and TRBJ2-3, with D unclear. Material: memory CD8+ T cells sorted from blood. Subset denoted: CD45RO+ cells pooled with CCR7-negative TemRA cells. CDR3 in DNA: TGTGCCAGCAGCTTAGATAGGGATACGCAGTATTTT. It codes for CASSLDRDTQYF.